Below, 25 T cell receptor beta chains from the same sample are listed, as sequenced in a study of blood T cells in healthy people across ages. Primers used in a second PCR of about 7 to 12 cycles were a sample-barcoded 5' primer and a J-beta primer mix. TCRdb recomputed calls from the 5' RACE reads with MiXCR, one row per CDR3 protein. The sample includes about 720,000 distinct CDR3 sequences, 25% of them seen just once. Another study also made use of these data, one on T cells of mothers and their children.

Sequencing was performed on blood. These receptors were taken from a boy under 18 in good health.

The sample holds a few counts of this clonotype. The CDR3 sequence: CASSYRVTGKMPRVDTQYF. The CDR3 DNA is TGTGCCAGCAGTTACCGAGTGACAGGGAAGATGCCGCGAGTGGATACGCAGTATTTT. The V and J genes are TRBV6-5 and TRBJ2-3, with TRBD1 matching over 7 bases. V trimming: 2 bases; J trimming: 6 bases; junction bases outside the gene matches: 20. Germline V gene lookup returns CDR1 MNHEY and CDR2 SVGAGI. CDR3 length: 19 amino acids.

The chain carries TRBV4-3 and TRBJ1-2; 7 bases map to TRBD1. Losses at the gene ends were 0 bases for V and 4 bases for J; bases not matched to a gene: 8. CDR3 size: 16 residues. CDR1 and CDR2 (germline): LGHNA, YSLEER. The CDR3: CASSQDLGGAGYGYTF. CDR3 nucleotide sequence: TGCGCCAGCAGCCAAGATCTAGGGGGCGCCGGCTATGGCTACACCTTC.

This clonotype was found a few times. This sequence joins TRBV20-1 and TRBJ2-5; D ambiguous. The tail of the sequence fits TRBJ2-7 better, so the J call may be wrong. CDR1 is DFQATT, CDR2 SNEGSKA, per germline (reference sequence). CDR3 length: 14 amino acids. The CDR3: CSANPIDMANEQYF. The CDR3 DNA sequence: TGCAGTGCTAACCCGATCGATATGGCAAACGAGCAGTACTTC.

The genes are TRBV29-1 and TRBJ2-2; possible D gene TRBD1, 6 bases. V was shortened by 0 bases and J by 7 bases, with 12 bases between the two germline ends. This CDR3 region has 14 residues. The V gene's germline CDR1 is SQVTM and CDR2 ANQGSEA. This CDR3 is CSVEEGRGGGELFF. The CDR3 DNA reads TGCAGCGTTGAAGAAGGCAGGGGCGGCGGGGAGCTGTTTTTT.

This clonotype was detected a few times. V gene TRBV14 combines with J gene TRBJ2-5; tentative D call: TRBD1 (5 bases). The germline CDR1 and CDR2 sequences are SGHDN and FVKESK. The CDR3 is 14 amino acids. The germline V and J ends were trimmed by 3 bases and 5 bases, with 13 bases remaining between them. The CDR3 reads CASSQMLGVETQYF. The DNA of the CDR3 is TGTGCCAGCAGCCAGATGTTAGGGGTTGAGACCCAGTACTTC.

This clonotype has only a few counts. The CDR3 DNA reads TGTGCCAGCAGCTTAGACAGCGGGAGGGCCCTAAATGAGCAGTTCTTC. Residues: CASSLDSGRALNEQFF. The chain links TRBV11-2 to TRBJ2-1; TRBD2 aligns across 10 bases. The V segment lost 0 bases and the J segment 7 bases; nucleotides outside the gene matches: 6. Germline assignment: CDR1 SGHAT and CDR2 FQNNGV. The CDR3 consists of 16 residues.

This clonotype showed up just a few times. The rearrangement uses TRBV7-3 and TRBJ2-5, with a tentative D call TRBD1 (6 bases). V dropped 5 bases and J dropped 5 bases, with 12 bases sitting between them. The germline CDR1 and CDR2 sequences are SGHTA and FQGTGA. The CDR3 has 13 residues. The CDR3 loop reads CASSPQGSETQYF. The CDR3 DNA reads as TGTGCCAGCAGCCCACAGGGTTCTGAGACCCAGTACTTC.

V usage is TRBV29-1 and J usage is TRBJ2-1; 8 bases line up with TRBD2. The CDR3 extends over 14 amino acids. V was clipped by 4 bases and J by 7 bases; unmatched bases: 9. CDR1 and CDR2 from the germline V gene are SQVTM and ANQGSEA. The CDR3 sequence is CSVAQRGTRNEQFF. The CDR3 region has the DNA TGCAGCGTTGCCCAGCGGGGGACGAGGAATGAGCAGTTCTTC.

This rearrangement joins TRBV7-2 to TRBJ2-6; possibly TRBD2 for D (5 bases). The length of the CDR3 is 15 residues. V dropped 3 bases and J dropped 5 bases, with 11 bases sitting between them. The V gene's germline CDR1 is SGHTA and CDR2 FQGNSA. CDR3 in DNA: TGTGCCAGCAGCTTCGGGGTTGACTGGGCCAACGTCCTGACTTTC. Its translation is CASSFGVDWANVLTF.

In this sample, this clonotype turned up a few times. CDR3 sequence (DNA): TGTGCCAGCAGCTTTCAGGGGCACGAGCAGTACTTC. Protein sequence: CASSFQGHEQYF. The chain employs TRBV7-2 and TRBJ2-7; possibly TRBD1 for D (6 bases). V was cut by 3 bases and J by 5 bases, with 8 bases left in between. The CDR3 runs 12 residues. In germline, CDR1 is SGHTA, CDR2 FQGNSA.

This clonotype was counted only a few times. The gene calls are TRBV7-2 and TRBJ2-5, with D possibly being TRBD2 (6 bases). This CDR3 has 18 amino acids. The germline V gene has CDR1 SGHTA and CDR2 FQGNSA. The ends were cut back, 5 bases at V and 2 bases at J, with 24 bases in the middle. The CDR3 sequence is CASSTRGSGEAPQETQYF. CDR3 bases: TGTGCCAGCAGCACTAGAGGGTCCGGGGAGGCCCCACAAGAGACCCAGTACTTC. Full variable domain (outside the CDR3, taken from reference TRBV7-2 and TRBJ2-5): GAGVSQSPSNKVTEKGKDVELRCDPISGHTALYWYRQSLGQGLEFLIYFQGNSAPDKSGLPSDRFSAERTGGSVSTLTIQRTQQEDSAVYLCASSTRGSGEAPQETQYFGPGTRLLVL.

A few counts support this clonotype. CDR3 coding DNA: TGCGCCAGCAGCCAAGATCCGGGGGACTTCTCCAGGGAGCAGTTCTTC. Its protein is CASSQDPGDFSREQFF. The chain recombines TRBV4-3 with TRBJ2-5, with a tentative D call TRBD2 (6 bases). The end of the DNA fits TRBJ2-1 better, so the J call may be wrong. The CDR3 loop spans 16 amino acids. The germline V gene encodes CDR1 LGHNA and CDR2 YSLEER.

This clonotype was seen a handful of times. The chain employs TRBV10-3 and TRBJ2-5; 7 nucleotides align to TRBD1. The CDR3 is 15 residues long. V was pared by 5 bases and J by 1 base, with 7 bases of the junction left unmatched. Per germline, CDR1 ENHRY and CDR2 SYGVKD. For the CDR3, the DNA is TGTGCCATCAGTACTGGACAGGACCTCCAAGAGACCCAGTACTTC. Translated: CAISTGQDLQETQYF.

The gene calls are TRBV7-2 and TRBJ1-1; D might be TRBD1 (6 bases). Trimming removed 6 bases from V and 0 bases from J, with 8 bases in between. The germline CDR1 and CDR2 sequences are SGHTA and FQGNSA. The CDR3 has 13 amino acids. CDR3 DNA sequence: TGTGCCAGCAGATACAGGGTGAACACTGAAGCTTTCTTT. Protein: CASRYRVNTEAFF.

The genes are TRBV5-6 and TRBJ2-6; 8 nucleotides match TRBD1. The CDR3 runs 16 residues. Germline V gene sequence: CDR1 SGHDT, CDR2 YYEEEE. The junction had 5 bases not matched to a gene; V was cut back by 4 bases and J by 2 bases. CDR3 sequence (DNA): TGTGCCAGCAGCAGACGACAGGGGACTGGGGCCAACGTCCTGACTTTC. Its translation: CASSRRQGTGANVLTF. The variable domain in full, completed from reference TRBV5-6 and TRBJ2-6, reads DAGVTQSPTHLIKTRGQQVTLRCSPKSGHDTVSWYQQALGQGPQFIFQYYEEEERQRGNFPDRFSGHQFPNYSSELNVNALLLGDSALYLCASSRRQGTGANVLTFGAGSRLTVL.

This chain links TRBV14 with TRBJ2-5; perhaps TRBD2 as D (5 bases). CDR1 is SGHDN, CDR2 FVKESK, per germline. V lost 5 bases to trimming and J lost 7 bases, with 14 bases between them. The CDR3 covers 13 residues. Here the CDR3 reads CASSTPGIRTQYF. For the CDR3, the DNA is TGTGCCAGCAGCACACCCGGGATTCGGACCCAGTACTTC.

The gene calls are TRBV21-1 and TRBJ2-5; the listed D gene, TRBD1, was not tested against the DNA. TRBV21-1 is annotated as a pseudogene. The CDR3 is 15 residues long. The CDR3 coding sequence is TGTGCCAGCAGCGCCCGGGACAGGCTTCAAGAGACCCAGTACTTC. It yields the protein CASSARDRLQETQYF.

This clonotype was counted between two and nine times. This rearrangement joins TRBV7-9 to TRBJ2-7; D is uncertain. Germline assignment: CDR1 SEHNR and CDR2 FQNEAQ (reference sequence). The CDR3 is 14 amino acids. Trimming stripped 3 bases from V and 3 bases from J, with 12 bases between. DNA of the CDR3: TGTGCCAGCAGCTTGGGTTTACAGCTCTACGAGCAGTACTTC. It encodes CASSLGLQLYEQYF.

This clonotype was detected a few times. The V gene is TRBV25-1, the J gene TRBJ2-5; D is unresolved. The CDR3 covers 14 residues. Trimming shortened V by 2 bases and J by 2 bases, and 9 bases separated the two germline ends. Germline CDR1 and CDR2: MGHDK and SYGVNS. The CDR3 is CASSETDMQETQYF. The CDR3 DNA reads TGTGCCAGCAGTGAAACCGACATGCAAGAGACCCAGTACTTC.

The chain joins TRBV29-1 to TRBJ2-5; D is perhaps TRBD1 (5 bases). Trimming took off 4 bases at V and 4 bases at J, with 16 bases between the two ends. Looked up from germline, CDR1 is SQVTM and CDR2 is ANQGSEA. This CDR3 comprises 14 residues. In nucleotides, the CDR3 is TGCAGCGTTGCAACAGGTTACATTGCAGAGACCCAGTACTTC. This translates into CSVATGYIAETQYF.

The chain has TRBV27 and TRBJ1-2; no reliable D call. Looked up from germline, CDR1 is MNHEY and CDR2 is SMNVEV (reference sequence). V lost 2 bases to trimming and J lost 2 bases, with 6 bases between them. There are 13 residues in the CDR3. CDR3 in DNA: TGTGCCAGCAGTTTAAGGGAGAACTATGGCTACACCTTC. Its translation: CASSLRENYGYTF.

J is TRBJ2-5 and V is TRBV2; no clear D. The CDR3 spans 16 residues. V dropped 0 bases and J dropped 5 bases, with 16 bases sitting between them. The germline V gene has CDR1 SNHLY and CDR2 FYNNEI. DNA for the CDR3: TGTGCCAGCAGTGAAGCGAGAGACTTAGCCCAGGAGACCCAGTACTTC. This sequence encodes CASSEARDLAQETQYF.

A note on this clonotype: The junction does not match germline at one end; this may be a read error. The chain uses TRBV10-3 and TRBJ2-5, with a possible D match to TRBD2 (7 bases). The DNA end is more similar to TRBJ2-7, so the J call may be wrong. Germline V gene sequence: CDR1 ENHRY, CDR2 SYGVKD. The CDR3 runs to 14 residues. CDR3 nucleotides: TGTGCCATCAATGAGGGGGGGACCCTCTACGAGCAGTACTTC. Protein product: CAINEGGTLYEQYF.

The chain joins TRBV7-8 to TRBJ1-5; D may be TRBD1 (5 bases). The CDR3 length is 16 residues. V was clipped by 1 base and J by 3 bases, with 13 bases between them. From germline, CDR1 is SGHVS and CDR2 FQNEAQ. The CDR3 spells CASSLGRVLHNQPQHF. CDR3 in DNA: TGTGCCAGCAGCTTAGGCAGGGTACTACACAATCAGCCCCAGCATTTT.

This chain connects TRBV7-8 to TRBJ2-1; D possibly corresponds to TRBD2 (5 bases). The CDR3 extends over 15 amino acids. Germline V lookup: CDR1 SGHVS, CDR2 FQNEAQ. The V gene lost 5 bases and the J gene lost 8 bases, with 19 bases spanning the gap. The CDR3 spells CASSPGLGLTYEQFF. CDR3 in DNA: TGTGCCAGCAGCCCTGGACTCGGCCTCACATATGAGCAGTTCTTC.